This T cell receptor (beta chain) comes out of a study of T cell changes during pregnancy in multiple sclerosis. Unmatched junction bases numbered 8, after V lost 5 bases and J lost 7 bases. Germline CDR1 and CDR2: SGHVS and FQNEAQ. The CDR3 is 15 amino acids. Method: immunoSEQ multiplex PCR; TCRdb's copy keeps in-frame clones and lacks some. The sample lists just under 45,000 clones, 92% seen once, with roughly 0.61% in the top ten. This specimen was CD4+ T cells from peripheral blood mononuclear cells, taken in the first trimester of pregnancy. The source is a female donor with multiple sclerosis, enrolled in a pregnancy study. This sequence joins TRBV7-8 and TRBJ1-5; 10 bases are a match to TRBD1. CDR3 DNA sequence: TGTGCCAGCAGCCCCGGGACAGGGGCCGGACAGCCCCAGCATTTT. Its protein is CASSPGTGAGQPQHF.